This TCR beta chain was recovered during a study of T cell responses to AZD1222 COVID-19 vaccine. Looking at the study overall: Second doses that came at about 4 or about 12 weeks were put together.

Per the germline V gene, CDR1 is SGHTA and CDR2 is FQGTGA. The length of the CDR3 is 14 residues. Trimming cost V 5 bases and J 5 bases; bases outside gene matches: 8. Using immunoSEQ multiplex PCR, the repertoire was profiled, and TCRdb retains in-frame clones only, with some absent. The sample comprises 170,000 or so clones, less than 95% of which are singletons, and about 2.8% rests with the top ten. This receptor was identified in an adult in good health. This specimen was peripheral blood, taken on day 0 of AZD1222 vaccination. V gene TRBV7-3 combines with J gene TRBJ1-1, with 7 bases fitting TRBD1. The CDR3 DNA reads TGTGCCAGCAGCCCGGACAGGAGGGGAACTGAAGCTTTCTTT. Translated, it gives CASSPDRRGTEAFF.